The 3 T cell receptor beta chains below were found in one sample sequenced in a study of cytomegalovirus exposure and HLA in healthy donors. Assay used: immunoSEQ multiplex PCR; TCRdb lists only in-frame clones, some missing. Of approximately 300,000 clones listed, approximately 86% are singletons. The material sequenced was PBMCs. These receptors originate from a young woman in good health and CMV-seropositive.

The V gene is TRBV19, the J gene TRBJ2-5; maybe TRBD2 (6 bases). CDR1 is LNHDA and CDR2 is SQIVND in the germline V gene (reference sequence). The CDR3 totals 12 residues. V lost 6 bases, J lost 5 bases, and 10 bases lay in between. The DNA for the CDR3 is TGTGCCAGTAGGCAGGCGGGGGAGACCCAGTACTTC. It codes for CASRQAGETQYF.

The DNA for the CDR3 is TGCGCCAGCAGCCAAGATTTGGGGGGGGGCCCTAGTGAGCAGTTCTTC. It specifies CASSQDLGGGPSEQFF. This chain uses TRBV4-3 with TRBJ2-1; possible D gene TRBD2, 7 bases. V lost 0 bases, J lost 9 bases, and 18 bases lay in between. The CDR3 extends over 16 amino acids. Germline assignment: CDR1 LGHNA and CDR2 YSLEER.

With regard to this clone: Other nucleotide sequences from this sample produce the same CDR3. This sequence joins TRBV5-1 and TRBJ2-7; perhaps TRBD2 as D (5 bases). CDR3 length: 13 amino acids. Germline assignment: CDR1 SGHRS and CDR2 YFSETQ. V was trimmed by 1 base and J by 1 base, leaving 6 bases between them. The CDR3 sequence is CASSLTGSYEQYF. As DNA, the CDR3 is TGCGCCAGCAGCTTGACGGGGTCCTACGAGCAGTACTTC. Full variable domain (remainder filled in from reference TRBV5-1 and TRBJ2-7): KAGVTQTPRYLIKTRGQQVTLSCSPISGHRSVSWYQQTPGQGLQFLFEYFSETQRNKGNFPGRFSGRQFSNSRSEMNVSTLELGDSALYLCASSLTGSYEQYFGPGTRLTVT.